What follows are 8 T cell receptor beta chains derived from one specimen sequenced in a study of shared clonotypes between healthy human individuals. The repertoire was sequenced with immunoSEQ multiplex PCR; TCRdb's copy has only in-frame clones and lacks some. Found here are more than 500,000 clones, about 95% of them singletons; the top ten hold around 0.12%. Naive-designated CD8 cells lacked CD45RO, were positively enriched for CCR7, and omitted terminally differentiated effector memory CD45RA+ cells. The sample comprised naive CD8+ T cells sorted from blood. The receptors come from a woman aged 25 to 39 in good health.

This clone was recorded once. The rearrangement links TRBV28 to TRBJ2-5, with D possibly being TRBD2 (5 bases). The CDR3 extends over 13 amino acids. Trimming took off 7 bases at V and 1 base at J, with 10 bases between the two ends. The germline gives CDR1 MDHEN, CDR2 SYDVKM. CDR3 bases: TGTGCCAGCACCGTGGGAGTCCAAGAGACCCAGTACTTC. It encodes CASTVGVQETQYF.

V gene TRBV5-8 combines with J gene TRBJ2-7, with 9 nucleotides matching TRBD1. Trimming at V came to 0 bases and at J to 7 bases, leaving 11 bases not matched to a gene. The CDR3 covers 16 residues. Germline CDR1 and CDR2: SGHTS and YDEGEE. CDR3 region: CASSLVPGTGLREQYF. The CDR3 nucleotides are TGTGCCAGCAGCTTGGTCCCGGGGACAGGGCTACGGGAGCAGTACTTC.

Regarding this clone: Within the sample, other DNA sequences also encode this same CDR3. The gene calls are TRBV28 and TRBJ2-7; unclear D gene. The length of the CDR3 is 13 residues. V lost 4 bases and J lost 0, with 7 bases in between. The germline gives CDR1 MDHEN, CDR2 SYDVKM. The CDR3: CASSSGLSYEQYF. The CDR3 DNA reads as TGTGCCAGCAGTTCGGGTCTCTCCTACGAGCAGTACTTC.

This chain links TRBV30 with TRBJ2-1, with 9 positions matching TRBD2. Germline CDR1 reads GTSNPN; CDR2 reads SVGIG (reference sequence). This CDR3 has 15 amino acids. V was clipped by 4 bases and J by 6 bases; unmatched bases: 10. The CDR3 protein is CAWNILAGFGNEQFF. CDR3 in DNA: TGTGCCTGGAATATCCTAGCGGGATTTGGCAATGAGCAGTTCTTC.

This clone has only a few counts. The chain couples TRBV30 to TRBJ1-1, with D unclear. V shed 5 bases and J shed 8 bases, with 3 bases lying between them. Germline V CDR1 and CDR2: GTSNPN, SVGIG (reference sequence). The CDR3 length is 8 residues. The CDR3 bases are TGTGCCTGGGGAGAAGCTTTCTTT. It translates to CAWGEAFF.

This clone was counted once. This chain uses TRBV28 with TRBJ1-2; a weak D match, TRBD1 (6 bases). V shed 1 base and J shed 4 bases, with 10 bases lying between them. Germline V CDR1 and CDR2: MDHEN, SYDVKM. The CDR3 is 14 residues long. The CDR3 DNA reads TGTGCCAGCAGTTTATCCACAGGGATCTATGGCTACACCTTC. Protein product: CASSLSTGIYGYTF.

This chain connects TRBV11-2 to TRBJ1-2; unclear D gene. Between the trimmed V and J ends, which lost 2 bases and 0 bases, there was a span of 10 bases. Germline V CDR1 and CDR2: SGHAT, FQNNGV. The CDR3 is 15 residues long. The CDR3 sequence: CASSLSLATNYGYTF. CDR3 sequence (DNA): TGTGCCAGCAGCTTATCCCTCGCGACTAACTATGGCTACACCTTC.

The gene calls are TRBV5-4 and TRBJ2-1; D could derive from TRBD1 or TRBD2 (5 bases each). V was clipped by 7 bases and J by 4 bases, with 12 bases between them. Germline values: CDR1 SGHNT, CDR2 YYREEE (reference sequence). The CDR3 is made up of 13 amino acids. CDR3 bases: TGTGCCAGCGCTCGGGACCAATACAATGAGCAGTTCTTC. This codes for CASARDQYNEQFF. The whole variable domain, filled in from reference TRBV5-4 and TRBJ2-1, reads ETGVTQSPTHLIKTRGQQVTLRCSSQSGHNTVSWYQQALGQGPQFIFQYYREEENGRGNFPPRFSGLQFPNYSSELNVNALELDDSALYLCASARDQYNEQFFGPGTRLTVL.